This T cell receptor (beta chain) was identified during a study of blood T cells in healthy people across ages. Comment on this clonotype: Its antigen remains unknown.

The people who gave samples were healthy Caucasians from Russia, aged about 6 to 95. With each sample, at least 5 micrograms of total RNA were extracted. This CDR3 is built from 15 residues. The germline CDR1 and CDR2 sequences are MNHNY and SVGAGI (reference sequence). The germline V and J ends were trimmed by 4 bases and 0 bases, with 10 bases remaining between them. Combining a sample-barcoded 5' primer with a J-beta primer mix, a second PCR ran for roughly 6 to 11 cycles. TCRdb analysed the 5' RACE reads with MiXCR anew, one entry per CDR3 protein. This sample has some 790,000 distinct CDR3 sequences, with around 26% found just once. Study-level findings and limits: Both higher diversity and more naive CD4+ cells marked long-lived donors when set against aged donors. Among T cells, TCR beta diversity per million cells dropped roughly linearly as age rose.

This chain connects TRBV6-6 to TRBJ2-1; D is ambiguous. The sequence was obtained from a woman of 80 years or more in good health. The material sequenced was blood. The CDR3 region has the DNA TGTGCCAGCAGTTTCCAGGACCCCTCCTACAATGAGCAGTTCTTC. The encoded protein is CASSFQDPSYNEQFF.